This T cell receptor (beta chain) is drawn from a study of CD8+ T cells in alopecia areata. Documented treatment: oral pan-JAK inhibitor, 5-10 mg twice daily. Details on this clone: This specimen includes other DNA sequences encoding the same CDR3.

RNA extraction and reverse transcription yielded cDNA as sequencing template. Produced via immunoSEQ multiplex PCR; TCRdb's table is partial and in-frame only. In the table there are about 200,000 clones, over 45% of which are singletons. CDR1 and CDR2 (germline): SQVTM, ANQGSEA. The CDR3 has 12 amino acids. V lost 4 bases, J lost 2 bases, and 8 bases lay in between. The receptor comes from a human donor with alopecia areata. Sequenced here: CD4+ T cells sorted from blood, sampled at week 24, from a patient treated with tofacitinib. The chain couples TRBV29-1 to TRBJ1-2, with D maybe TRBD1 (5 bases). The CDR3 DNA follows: TGCAGCGTTGGGGGGGAGAACTATGGCTACACCTTC. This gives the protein CSVGGENYGYTF. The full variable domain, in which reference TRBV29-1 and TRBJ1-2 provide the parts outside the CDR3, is SAVISQKPSRDICQRGTSLTIQCQVDSQVTMMFWYRQQPGQSLTLIATANQGSEATYESGFVIDKFPISRPNLTFSTLTVSNMSPEDSSIYLCSVGGENYGYTFGSGTRLTVV.